The text below deals with one TCR beta chain. The antigen this receptor binds is unknown. The sample holds no much larger clone one base away, and base qualities are not on file. The data belong to a study of CD8 T cells in Susac syndrome (dated by TCRdb to between 2019 and 2020). Some background on the complete study: The study used repertoire sequencing to test whether antigen drove CD8+ T cell activation and differentiation in Susac syndrome. CD8+ T cell repertoire clonality was compared between over 9 healthy donors, some 14 Susac syndrome patients and fewer than 19 multiple sclerosis patients.

Points the paper makes about the study in general: The TCR sequencing and HLA analysis was acknowledged to have included a relatively small number of individuals.

Peripheral blood CD8+ and CD4+ T cells from healthy donors, Susac syndrome patients and multiple sclerosis patients were profiled using high-throughput TCR beta sequencing. Multiple sclerosis controls were treatment-naive patients with stable or active relapsing-remitting disease fulfilling revised McDonald criteria. Bulk CD8+ and CD4+ T cells were purified by magnetic negative isolation, whereas CD8+ TEMRA cells were enriched by FACS. Blood was drawn into EDTA tubes, processed within 24 hours, and PBMCs were isolated by density gradient centrifugation. PBMCs intended for TCR sequencing were cryopreserved in liquid nitrogen and thawed later in a water bath at 37 degrees C. The sorted or isolated CD4+, CD8+ and CD8+ TEMRA cells reached a purity of at least 90%. Spanning cysteine to phenylalanine, the CDR3 consists of 14 amino acids. Of the read, only the CDR3 DNA is kept; its 42 bases are in frame from base 1. Ends trimmed: V by 4 bases, J by 5 bases; bases unmatched to a gene: 4. From a lookup of the germline V gene (reference sequence), CDR1 and CDR2 are DFQATT and SNEGSKA.

RNA was extracted with the RNeasy kit and roughly 0.45 to 1 ug was reverse transcribed using random hexamers. The immunoSEQ multiplex PCR assay, covering 54 Vbeta and 13 Jbeta segments, was used to amplify TCR beta CDR3 regions. To correct PCR amplification bias, a synthetic template baseline was used for both primer optimization and computational correction. Per the authors' processing: Reads were assigned to V, D and J genes according to IMGT and analyzed in immunoSEQ Analyzer, with only productive sequences retained. Clonality was calculated as one minus the Shannon entropy normalized by log2 of the number of productive unique sequences. Public and private clones were assessed among the 100 most prevalent clones of each patient and control. Clones were defined as Susac-specific when absent from the healthy and MS cohorts, from 1052 published viral clones and from other ImmuneACCESS disease sequences. TCRdb handled the public reads itself, with Q25 trimming in fastp and clone calling in MiXCR, and kept productive beta chains. Each CDR3 protein gets just one entry, which takes the most common genes and DNA from the rows behind it. TCRdb's processing, not the study's, gives the V and J calls here. For this sample the table gives some 140,000 distinct CDR3 sequences, of which around 80% were detected only once. Jointly, the top ten make up approximately 0.51% of the sample.

The chain uses TRBV20-1 and TRBJ2-2, with 10 junctional bases fitting TRBD2. This receptor was identified in a human donor with multiple sclerosis. The source material was CD8+ T cells from PBMCs. The DNA sequence is TGCAGTGCTACTAGCGGGAGCGGGACCGGGGAGCTGTTTTTT. Translated, this is CSATSGSGTGELFF.